This TCR beta chain was captured by sequencing in a study of regulatory T cells in long-lasting Graves disease. Time point given: newly diagnosed GD, antithyroid drugs for less than 3 months. PBMCs were the source of the RNA used for TCR sequencing. HTBI primers from iRepertoire and Arm-PCR of CDR3 regions yielded the TCR beta libraries. TCRdb processed the multiplex PCR reads anew with MiXCR; each CDR3 protein has one entry. Here the sample spans some 450,000 distinct CDR3 sequences, about 15% being singletons. V shed 6 bases and J shed 5 bases, with 11 bases lying between them. The CDR3 contains 13 residues. The germline CDR1 and CDR2 sequences are MDHEN and SYDVKM. This clonotype was detected ten times or more. These data were likewise used in another study, on T cells in Graves' hyperthyroidism and ophthalmopathy. As reported in that work: Diagnosis relied on clinical symptoms, serum thyroxine and TRAb, thyroid ultrasound and orbital computed tomography. HTBI primers were employed in a first-round RT-PCR of the TCR CDR3. Stable hyperthyroidism was told apart from ophthalmopathy by a model built on 13 V-J features. Before onset, by a median of 6.5 months, the model predicted ophthalmopathy.

The specimen was peripheral blood mononuclear cells (PBMCs), collected at new diagnosis, from a patient treated with antithyroid drugs. The TCR was taken from a woman under 40 with Graves disease. The chain joins TRBV28 to TRBJ1-5; maybe TRBD1 (5 bases). The CDR3 bases are TGTGCCAGCAGCTCAGGGACCCATCAGCCCCAGCATTTT. Translating it yields CASSSGTHQPQHF.